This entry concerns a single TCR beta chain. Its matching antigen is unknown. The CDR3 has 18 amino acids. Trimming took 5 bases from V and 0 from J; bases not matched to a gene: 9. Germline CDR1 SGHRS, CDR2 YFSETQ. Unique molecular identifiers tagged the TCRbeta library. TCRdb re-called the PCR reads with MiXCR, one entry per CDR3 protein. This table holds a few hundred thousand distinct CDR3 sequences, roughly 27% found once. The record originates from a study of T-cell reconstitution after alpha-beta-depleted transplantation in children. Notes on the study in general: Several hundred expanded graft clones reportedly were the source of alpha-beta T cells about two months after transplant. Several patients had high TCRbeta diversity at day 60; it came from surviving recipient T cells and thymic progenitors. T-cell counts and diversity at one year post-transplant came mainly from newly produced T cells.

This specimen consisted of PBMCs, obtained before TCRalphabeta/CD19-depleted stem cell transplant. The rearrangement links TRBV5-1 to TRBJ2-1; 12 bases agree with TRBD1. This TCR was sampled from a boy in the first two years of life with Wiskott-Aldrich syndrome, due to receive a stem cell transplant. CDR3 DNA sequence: TGCGCCAGCAGACGGGGGACAGGGGGCATGGTCTCCTACAATGAGCAGTTCTTC. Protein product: CASRRGTGGMVSYNEQFF.